This T cell receptor beta chain was sequenced during a study of shared clonotypes between healthy human individuals. Regarding the study as a whole: Naive CD4 clonotype sharing across a few donors was 5% to 6%.

V was pared by 0 bases and J by 0 bases, with 5 bases between. The CDR3 has 13 residues. Germline V gives CDR1 GTSNPN, CDR2 SVGIG (reference sequence). Regarding this clone: Its antigen is unknown. This specimen includes other DNA sequences encoding the same CDR3.

Each subset's genomic DNA was shared equally among a number of immunoSEQ plates. TCRdb's table, derived via immunoSEQ multiplex PCR, lists solely in-frame clones and lacks some. The table includes approximately 2.5 million clones, approximately 94% detected once. The source of this sequence is a man aged 18 to 29 in good health. Sequenced input: naive CD4+ T cells sorted from blood. Subset described: CD45RA+ positively selected. The chain has TRBV30 and TRBJ1-2; no clear D gene. The CDR3 sequence: CAWSVQTNYGYTF. The CDR3 DNA sequence: TGTGCCTGGAGTGTACAGACTAACTATGGCTACACCTTC.